The clone carrying this TCR beta chain was detected once. These data come from a study of tumor-infiltrating lymphocytes in localized non-small cell lung cancer. As for the study in general: Each patient gave resected tumor and non-adjacent uninvolved lung tissue.

This CDR3 has 18 residues. From germline, CDR1 is LGHNT and CDR2 FRNRAP. V lost 6 bases, J lost 0 bases, and 18 bases lay in between. Here immunoSEQ multiplex PCR was the method, and the copy in TCRdb shows in-frame clones only, minus some. In the table there are around 5,900 clones, approximately 76% of which are singletons. Sequenced material: uninvolved lung tissue not adjacent to the tumor. The gene calls are TRBV12-5 and TRBJ2-6, with D perhaps matching TRBD1 or TRBD2 (5 bases each). The receptor comes from a human donor with non-small cell lung cancer. The CDR3 sequence is CASGNTRDGHSGANVLTF. The CDR3 DNA is TGTGCTAGTGGCAACACCCGGGACGGACACTCTGGGGCCAACGTCCTGACTTTC.